This T cell receptor beta chain was identified during a study of blood T cells in healthy people across ages. With V trimmed by 0 bases and J by 10 bases, 3 bases remained unmatched. There are 14 residues in the CDR3. Per the germline V gene, CDR1 is SGDLS and CDR2 is YYNGEE. A second PCR, run for about 6 to 11 cycles, used a sample-barcoded 5' primer plus a J-beta primer mix. Using its own MiXCR run on the 5' RACE reads, TCRdb lists one record per CDR3 protein. The table includes 1.5 million or so distinct CDR3 sequences, around 42% detected once. The clonotype was recovered from a woman between 18 and 29 years old in good health. The specimen sequenced was blood. This chain links TRBV9 with TRBJ2-1; TRBD2 agrees at 11 bases. The CDR3 coding sequence is TGTGCCAGCAGCGTAGGTAGCGGGGGGGCCGAGCAGTTCTTC. Residues: CASSVGSGGAEQFF.